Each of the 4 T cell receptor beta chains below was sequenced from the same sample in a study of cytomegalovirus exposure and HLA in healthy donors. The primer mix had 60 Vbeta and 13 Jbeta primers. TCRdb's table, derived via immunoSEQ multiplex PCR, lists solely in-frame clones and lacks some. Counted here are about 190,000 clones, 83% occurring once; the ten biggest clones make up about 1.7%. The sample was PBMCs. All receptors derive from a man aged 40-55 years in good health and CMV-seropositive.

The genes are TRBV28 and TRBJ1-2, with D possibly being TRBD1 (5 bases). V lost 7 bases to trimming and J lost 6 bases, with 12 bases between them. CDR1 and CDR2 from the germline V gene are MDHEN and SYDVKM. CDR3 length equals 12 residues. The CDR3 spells CASTPWGDGYTF. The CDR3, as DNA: TGTGCCAGCACCCCCTGGGGGGATGGCTACACCTTC.

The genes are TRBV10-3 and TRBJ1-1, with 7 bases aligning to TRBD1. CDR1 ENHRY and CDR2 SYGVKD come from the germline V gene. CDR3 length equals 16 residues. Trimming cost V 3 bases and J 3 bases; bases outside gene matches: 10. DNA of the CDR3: TGTGCCATCAGTGATGGTAGGGGGCGGCTGGACACTGAAGCTTTCTTT. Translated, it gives CAISDGRGRLDTEAFF.

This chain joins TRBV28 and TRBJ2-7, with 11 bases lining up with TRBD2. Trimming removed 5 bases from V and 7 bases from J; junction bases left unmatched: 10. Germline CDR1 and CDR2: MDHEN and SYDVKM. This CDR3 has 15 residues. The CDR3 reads CASSLGLAGGREQYF. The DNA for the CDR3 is TGTGCCAGCAGTCTTGGGCTAGCGGGAGGTAGGGAGCAGTACTTC. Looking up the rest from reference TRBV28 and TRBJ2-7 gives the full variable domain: DVKVTQSSRYLVKRTGEKVFLECVQDMDHENMFWYRQDPGLGLRLIYFSYDVKMKEKGDIPEGYSVSREKKERFSLILESASTNQTSMYLCASSLGLAGGREQYFGPGTRLTVT.

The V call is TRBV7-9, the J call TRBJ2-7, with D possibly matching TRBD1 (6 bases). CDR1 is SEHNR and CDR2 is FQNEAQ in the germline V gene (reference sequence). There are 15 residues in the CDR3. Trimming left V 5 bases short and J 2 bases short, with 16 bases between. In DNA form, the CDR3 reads TGTGCCAGCAGCCCGGGACAAAGAGACCCCTACGAGCAGTACTTC. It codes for CASSPGQRDPYEQYF.